Sequencing of this TCR beta chain was carried out in a study of PD-L1 blockade in urothelial cancer. J was trimmed by 8 bases and V by 4 bases; bases with no gene match: 10. The CDR3 sequence is 14 residues long. Germline V gene lookup returns CDR1 SGHNT and CDR2 YYREEE (reference sequence). Stated time point: peripheral blood 6 weeks after treatment start. Here immunoSEQ multiplex PCR was the method, and the copy in TCRdb shows in-frame clones only, minus some. The data show roughly 100,000 clones, roughly 83% seen once. The rearrangement joins TRBV5-4 to TRBJ1-2, with 8 bases lining up with TRBD1. The sequencing here drew on PBMCs, taken around atezolizumab (anti-PD-L1) treatment. The clonotype comes from a man in his sixties or seventies with urothelial cancer. The CDR3 region is CASSLGGQEGGYTF. The DNA for the CDR3 is TGTGCCAGCAGCCTTGGGGGACAGGAGGGGGGCTACACCTTC. The entire variable domain, with the rest obtained from reference TRBV5-4 and TRBJ1-2, is as follows: ETGVTQSPTHLIKTRGQQVTLRCSSQSGHNTVSWYQQALGQGPQFIFQYYREEENGRGNFPPRFSGLQFPNYSSELNVNALELDDSALYLCASSLGGQEGGYTFGSGTRLTVV.